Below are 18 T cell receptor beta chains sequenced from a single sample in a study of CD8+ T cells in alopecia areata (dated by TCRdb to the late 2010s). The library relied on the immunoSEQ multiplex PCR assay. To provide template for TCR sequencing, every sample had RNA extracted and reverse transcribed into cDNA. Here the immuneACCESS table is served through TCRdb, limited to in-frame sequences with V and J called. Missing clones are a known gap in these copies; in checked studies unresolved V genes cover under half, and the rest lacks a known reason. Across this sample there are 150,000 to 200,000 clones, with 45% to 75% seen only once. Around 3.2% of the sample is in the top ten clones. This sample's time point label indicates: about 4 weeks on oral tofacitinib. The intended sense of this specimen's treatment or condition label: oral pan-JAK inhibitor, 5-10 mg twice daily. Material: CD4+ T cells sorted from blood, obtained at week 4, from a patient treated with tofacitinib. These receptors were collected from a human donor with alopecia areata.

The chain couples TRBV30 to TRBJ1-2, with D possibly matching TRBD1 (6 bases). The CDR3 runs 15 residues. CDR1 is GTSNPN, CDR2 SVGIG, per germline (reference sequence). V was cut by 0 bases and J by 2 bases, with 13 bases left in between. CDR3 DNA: TGTGCCTGGAGTGTACGGGTGGACAGCAACTATGGCTACACCTTC. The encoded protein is CAWSVRVDSNYGYTF.

CDR3 coding DNA: TGTGCCAGCAGCCGGACTAGCGGGGGGGCCTGGGAGACCCAGTACTTC. This sequence encodes CASSRTSGGAWETQYF. J is TRBJ2-5 and V is TRBV2; 15 nucleotides match TRBD2. This CDR3 region has 16 residues. The V and J ends lost 6 bases and 5 bases, in that order; junction bases with no gene match: 7. The germline V gene has CDR1 SNHLY and CDR2 FYNNEI.

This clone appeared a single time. The CDR3 here is CASSVERDNGEKLFF. The CDR3 DNA is TGTGCCAGCAGCGTAGAGCGGGACAACGGCGAAAAACTGTTTTTT. The V and J genes are TRBV2 and TRBJ1-4; the D gene is possibly TRBD1 (6 bases). The CDR3 loop spans 15 amino acids. The germline gives CDR1 SNHLY, CDR2 FYNNEI. The germline V and J ends were trimmed by 6 bases and 8 bases, with 19 bases remaining between them. Complete variable domain (other parts from reference TRBV2 and TRBJ1-4): EPEVTQTPSHQVTQMGQEVILRCVPISNHLYFYWYRQILGQKVEFLVSFYNNEISEKSEIFDDQFSVERPDGSNFTLKIRSTKLEDSAMYFCASSVERDNGEKLFFGSGTQLSVL.

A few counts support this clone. The CDR3 DNA follows: TGTGCCAGTAGTCCGGGGACATGGGTAGGCAATGAGCAGTTCTTC. Translating it yields CASSPGTWVGNEQFF. The chain uses TRBV19 and TRBJ2-1, with D possibly being TRBD1 (6 bases). Germline V gene lookup returns CDR1 LNHDA and CDR2 SQIVND (reference sequence). CDR3 length: 15 amino acids. Trimming removed 5 bases at V and 6 bases at J, with 17 bases between. The variable domain in full, with the rest retrieved from reference TRBV19 and TRBJ2-1, is DGGITQSPKYLFRKEGQNVTLSCEQNLNHDAMYWYRQDPGQGLRLIYYSQIVNDFQKGDIAEGYSVSREKKESFPLTVTSAQKNPTAFYLCASSPGTWVGNEQFFGPGTRLTVL.

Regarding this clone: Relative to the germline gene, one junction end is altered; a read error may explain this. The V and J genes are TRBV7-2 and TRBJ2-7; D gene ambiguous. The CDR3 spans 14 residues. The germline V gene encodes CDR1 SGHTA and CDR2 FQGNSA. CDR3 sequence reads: CASSLGQASHEQYF. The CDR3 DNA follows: TGTGCCAGCAGCTTAGGGCAGGCCTCCCACGAGCAGTACTTC.

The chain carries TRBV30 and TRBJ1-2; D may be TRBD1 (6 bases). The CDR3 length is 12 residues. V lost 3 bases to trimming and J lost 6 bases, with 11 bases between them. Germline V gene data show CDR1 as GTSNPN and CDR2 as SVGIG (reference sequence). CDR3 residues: CAWSTGFNGYTF. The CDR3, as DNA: TGTGCCTGGAGCACAGGGTTCAATGGCTACACCTTC.

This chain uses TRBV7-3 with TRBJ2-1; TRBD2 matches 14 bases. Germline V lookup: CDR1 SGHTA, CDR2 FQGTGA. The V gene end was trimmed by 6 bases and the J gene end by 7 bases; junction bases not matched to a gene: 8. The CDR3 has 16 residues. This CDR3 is CASSPRTSGGQNEQFF. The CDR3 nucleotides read TGTGCCAGCAGTCCTAGGACTAGCGGGGGGCAGAATGAGCAGTTCTTC.

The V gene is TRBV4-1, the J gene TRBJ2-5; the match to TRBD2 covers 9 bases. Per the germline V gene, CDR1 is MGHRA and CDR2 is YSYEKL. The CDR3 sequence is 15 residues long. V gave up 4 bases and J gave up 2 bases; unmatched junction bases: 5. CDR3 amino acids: CASSRRTSEQETQYF. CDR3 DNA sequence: TGCGCCAGCAGCCGTAGGACTAGCGAGCAAGAGACCCAGTACTTC.

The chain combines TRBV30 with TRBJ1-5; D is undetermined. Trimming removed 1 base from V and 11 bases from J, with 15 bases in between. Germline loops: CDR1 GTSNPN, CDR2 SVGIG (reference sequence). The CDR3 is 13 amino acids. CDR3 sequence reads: CAWSASHLSAQHF. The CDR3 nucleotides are TGTGCCTGGAGTGCGAGCCATTTATCAGCCCAGCATTTT.

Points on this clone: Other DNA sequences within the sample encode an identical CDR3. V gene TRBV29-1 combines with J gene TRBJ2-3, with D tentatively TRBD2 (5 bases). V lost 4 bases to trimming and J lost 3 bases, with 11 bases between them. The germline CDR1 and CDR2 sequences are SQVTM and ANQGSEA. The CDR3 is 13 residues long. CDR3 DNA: TGCAGCGTTGTAGGGAGAGCAACAGATACGCAGTATTTT. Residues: CSVVGRATDTQYF.

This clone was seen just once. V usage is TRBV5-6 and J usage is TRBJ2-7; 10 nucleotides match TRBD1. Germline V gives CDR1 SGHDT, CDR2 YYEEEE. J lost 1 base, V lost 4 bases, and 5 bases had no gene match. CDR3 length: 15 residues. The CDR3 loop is CASSPDRGRSYEQYF. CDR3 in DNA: TGTGCCAGCAGCCCTGACAGGGGGCGATCCTACGAGCAGTACTTC.

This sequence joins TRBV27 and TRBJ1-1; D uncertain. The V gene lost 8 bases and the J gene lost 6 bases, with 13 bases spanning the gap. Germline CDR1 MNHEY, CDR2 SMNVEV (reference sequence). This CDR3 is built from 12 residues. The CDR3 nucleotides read TGTGCCAGCCGCGGAAATATCGCTGAAGCTTTCTTT. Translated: CASRGNIAEAFF.

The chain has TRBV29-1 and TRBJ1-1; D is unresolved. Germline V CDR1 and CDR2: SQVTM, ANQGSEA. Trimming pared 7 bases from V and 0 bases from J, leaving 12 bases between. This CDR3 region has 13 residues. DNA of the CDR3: TGCAGCGCCTTTTTGTGGATGAACACTGAAGCTTTCTTT. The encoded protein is CSAFLWMNTEAFF.

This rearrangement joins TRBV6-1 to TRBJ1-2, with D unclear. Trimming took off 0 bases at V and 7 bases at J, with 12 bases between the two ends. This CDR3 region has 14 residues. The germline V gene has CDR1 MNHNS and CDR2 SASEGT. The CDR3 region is CASSEAAQWGGYTF. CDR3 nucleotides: TGTGCCAGCAGTGAAGCAGCCCAGTGGGGTGGCTACACCTTC.

The DNA for the CDR3 is TGTGCCAGCAGTTACTCGAGCACCGTGGGTGAGACCCAGTACTTC. Amino acid sequence: CASSYSSTVGETQYF. This chain connects TRBV6-5 to TRBJ2-5; D is undetermined. The CDR3 is 15 residues long. Trimming removed 0 bases at V and 5 bases at J, with 13 bases between. Germline values: CDR1 MNHEY, CDR2 SVGAGI.

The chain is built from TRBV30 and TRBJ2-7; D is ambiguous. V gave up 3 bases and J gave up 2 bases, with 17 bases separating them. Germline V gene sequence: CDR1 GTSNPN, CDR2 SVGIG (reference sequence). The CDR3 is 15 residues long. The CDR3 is CAWRTGLGITYEQYF. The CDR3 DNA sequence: TGTGCCTGGAGGACGGGCTTGGGAATCACCTACGAGCAGTACTTC.

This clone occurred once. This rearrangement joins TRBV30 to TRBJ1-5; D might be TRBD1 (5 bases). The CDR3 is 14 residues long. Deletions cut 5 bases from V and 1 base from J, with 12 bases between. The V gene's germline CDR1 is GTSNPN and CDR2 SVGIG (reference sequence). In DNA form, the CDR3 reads TGTGCCTGGGGTGGGGGATCCAGCAATCAGCCCCAGCATTTT. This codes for CAWGGGSSNQPQHF.

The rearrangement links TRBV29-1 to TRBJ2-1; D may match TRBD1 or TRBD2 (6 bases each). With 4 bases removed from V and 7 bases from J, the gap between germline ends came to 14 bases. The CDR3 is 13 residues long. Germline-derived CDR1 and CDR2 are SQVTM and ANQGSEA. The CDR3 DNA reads TGCAGCGTTGGGGGGGCCGGCGGGAATGAGCAGTTCTTC. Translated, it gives CSVGGAGGNEQFF.